Following are 17 T cell receptor beta chains from one sample sequenced in a study of identical twins. TCRdb fed the 5' RACE reads into MiXCR, producing one record per CDR3 protein. The sample gives 350,000 to 450,000 distinct CDR3 sequences, 18% of which show up once; around 12% is in the top ten. Sequencing input: naive T cells sorted from blood. The source is a man aged 45 to 65 in good health.

A few counts support this clonotype. The chain is built from TRBV20-1 and TRBJ1-5; TRBD1 matches 7 bases. This CDR3 region has 15 residues. V was clipped by 4 bases and J by 2 bases; unmatched bases: 8. Germline values: CDR1 DFQATT, CDR2 SNEGSKA (reference sequence). In nucleotides, the CDR3 is TGCAGTGCTATTATCTACAGGGGTGGCAATCAGCCCCAGCATTTT. Its translation: CSAIIYRGGNQPQHF.

This clonotype was observed a handful of times. V usage is TRBV7-8 and J usage is TRBJ2-7; D ambiguous. V lost 1 base, J lost 5 bases, and 9 bases lay in between. The CDR3 consists of 13 residues. Looked up from germline, CDR1 is SGHVS and CDR2 is FQNEAQ. The CDR3 is CASSLVPPNEQYF. The CDR3 nucleotides are TGTGCCAGCAGCTTAGTGCCCCCCAACGAGCAGTACTTC.

This clonotype occurred once. This rearrangement joins TRBV20-1 to TRBJ1-6; 12 bases are shared with TRBD1. Germline V CDR1 and CDR2: DFQATT, SNEGSKA (reference sequence). Unmatched junction bases numbered 15, after V lost 2 bases and J lost 7 bases. This CDR3 has 19 amino acids. DNA of the CDR3: TGCAGTGCTAGACCCGGGACAGGGGGCGCAGGGTCACGGAATTCACCCCTCCACTTT. Its protein product is CSARPGTGGAGSRNSPLHF.

This clonotype was counted between two and nine times. The rearrangement uses TRBV10-3 and TRBJ2-7, with TRBD1 identical over 7 bases. The CDR3 has 13 residues. Germline-derived CDR1 and CDR2 are ENHRY and SYGVKD. V lost 6 bases to trimming and J lost 4 bases; unmatched junction nucleotides: 6. The CDR3: CAIRGQLPYEQYF. CDR3 nucleotides: TGTGCCATCAGGGGACAGCTACCATACGAGCAGTACTTC.

The chain recombines TRBV15 with TRBJ2-2; 9 bases align to TRBD1. V lost 1 base to trimming and J lost 6 bases; unmatched junction nucleotides: 3. The CDR3 has 15 residues. The V gene's germline CDR1 is LNHNV and CDR2 YYDKDF (reference sequence). Here the CDR3 DNA reads TGTGCCACCAGCAGAGTGGGACAGGGTCCCGGGGAGCTGTTTTTT. Translated, it gives CATSRVGQGPGELFF.

This clonotype showed up many times. The chain couples TRBV5-1 to TRBJ1-1; D not certain. CDR1 and CDR2 from the germline V gene are SGHRS and YFSETQ. The CDR3 consists of 13 residues. V was clipped by 1 base and J by 2 bases, with 6 bases between them. The CDR3 loop reads CASSLPSNTEAFF. CDR3 nucleotide sequence: TGCGCCAGCAGCTTGCCGAGTAACACTGAAGCTTTCTTT. The variable domain in full, completed from reference TRBV5-1 and TRBJ1-1, reads KAGVTQTPRYLIKTRGQQVTLSCSPISGHRSVSWYQQTPGQGLQFLFEYFSETQRNKGNFPGRFSGRQFSNSRSEMNVSTLELGDSALYLCASSLPSNTEAFFGQGTRLTVV.

In its sample, this clonotype was seen many times. The chain has TRBV15 and TRBJ2-2, with D tentatively TRBD1 or TRBD2 (5 bases each). CDR3 length: 16 residues. The germline V gene encodes CDR1 LNHNV and CDR2 YYDKDF (reference sequence). With 2 bases removed from V and 7 bases from J, the gap between germline ends came to 17 bases. Written as DNA, the CDR3 is TGTGCCACCAGCAGAACCGGGACCGAGAATCTCGGGGAGCTGTTTTTT. Encoded protein: CATSRTGTENLGELFF.

V usage is TRBV18 and J usage is TRBJ2-1; 11 nucleotides agree with TRBD2. Germline loops: CDR1 KGHSH, CDR2 LQKENI. V dropped 2 bases and J dropped 10; count of bases not matched to a gene: 7. This CDR3 region has 15 residues. The DNA for the CDR3 is TGTGCCAGCTCACCAGTTCTAGCGGGGGGACCGGAGCAGTTCTTC. Translation: CASSPVLAGGPEQFF. Full variable domain (missing parts from reference TRBV18 and TRBJ2-1): NAGVMQNPRHLVRRRGQEARLRCSPMKGHSHVYWYRQLPEEGLKFMVYLQKENIIDESGMPKERFSAEFPKEGPSILRIQQVVRGDSAAYFCASSPVLAGGPEQFFGPGTRLTVL.

The sample holds many counts of this clonotype. The CDR3, as DNA: TGTGCCAGCAGTCCTGGGACTAGTGACTACGAGCAGTACTTC. Translation: CASSPGTSDYEQYF. The chain employs TRBV5-6 and TRBJ2-7, with 8 bases lining up with TRBD2. With V trimmed by 5 bases and J by 3 bases, 7 bases remained unmatched. The CDR3 has 14 residues. The germline V gene has CDR1 SGHDT and CDR2 YYEEEE.

The chain carries TRBV4-1 and TRBJ2-3; D may be TRBD2 (5 bases). Germline assignment: CDR1 MGHRA and CDR2 YSYEKL. Deletions cut 3 bases from V and 0 bases from J, with 16 bases between. The CDR3 length is 17 residues. The CDR3 sequence: CASSQGRLQRSTDTQYF. The CDR3 nucleotides read TGCGCCAGCAGCCAGGGTAGACTTCAGCGGAGCACAGATACGCAGTATTTT.

This clonotype was observed many times. This rearrangement joins TRBV7-2 to TRBJ2-7; D might be TRBD2 (5 bases). The CDR3 extends over 16 amino acids. The germline gives CDR1 SGHTA, CDR2 FQGNSA. Between the trimmed V and J ends, which lost 1 base and 7 bases, there was a span of 20 bases. The CDR3 here is CASSLEADSPLGEQYF. The CDR3 DNA reads TGTGCCAGCAGCTTAGAGGCGGACTCCCCTCTAGGAGAGCAGTACTTC.

This clonotype was recorded a few times. This rearrangement joins TRBV10-3 to TRBJ2-1; D might be TRBD1 (5 bases). V was cut by 4 bases and J by 2 bases, with 6 bases left in between. Germline CDR1 is ENHRY and CDR2 is SYGVKD. The CDR3 is 13 residues long. CDR3 residues: CAISGTPYNEQFF. As DNA, the CDR3 is TGTGCCATCAGTGGGACACCCTACAATGAGCAGTTCTTC.

This clonotype was recorded at least ten times. V usage is TRBV11-2 and J usage is TRBJ2-1; TRBD2 aligns across 11 bases. Germline CDR1 and CDR2: SGHAT and FQNNGV. CDR3 length equals 15 residues. V dropped 4 bases and J dropped 6; count of bases not matched to a gene: 5. CDR3 nucleotides: TGTGCCAGCAGCTCTACTAGCGGGAGTTTCAATGAGCAGTTCTTC. It is translated as CASSSTSGSFNEQFF.

This clonotype was seen only a few times. The chain combines TRBV5-1 with TRBJ2-2, with TRBD2 matching over 7 bases. CDR3 size: 16 residues. Looked up from germline, CDR1 is SGHRS and CDR2 is YFSETQ. J lost 5 bases, V lost 0 bases, and 7 bases had no gene match. CDR3 sequence (DNA): TGCGCCAGCAGCTTGGCCGTTGCGGGAGCGACCGGGGAGCTGTTTTTT. Translating it yields CASSLAVAGATGELFF. Full variable domain (rest looked up from reference TRBV5-1 and TRBJ2-2): KAGVTQTPRYLIKTRGQQVTLSCSPISGHRSVSWYQQTPGQGLQFLFEYFSETQRNKGNFPGRFSGRQFSNSRSEMNVSTLELGDSALYLCASSLAVAGATGELFFGEGSRLTVL.

This clonotype was detected a few times. This chain uses TRBV12-3 or TRBV12-4 with TRBJ2-1; perhaps TRBD1 as D (6 bases). The V and J ends lost 7 bases and 2 bases respectively, with 18 bases between them. The CDR3 covers 16 residues. The CDR3 DNA is TGTGCCAGCAACTCTCGAAGGGGGTTCGCCTACAATGAGCAGTTCTTC. Translating it yields CASNSRRGFAYNEQFF.

This clonotype has a handful of counts. This chain links TRBV21-1 with TRBJ1-3. TRBV21-1 counts as a pseudogene. This CDR3 is built from 13 residues. DNA for the CDR3: TGTGCCAGCAGCAGAGACTCTGGAAACACCATATATTTT. Translated, it gives CASSRDSGNTIYF.

This clonotype was observed at least ten times. The V call is TRBV27, the J call TRBJ2-3; D not resolved. This CDR3 is 12 amino acids long. The germline V gene encodes CDR1 MNHEY and CDR2 SMNVEV (reference sequence). The V and J ends lost 5 bases and 2 bases respectively, with 5 bases between them. CDR3 nucleotide sequence: TGTGCCAGCAGTCCCACCACAGATACGCAGTATTTT. Amino acid sequence: CASSPTTDTQYF.